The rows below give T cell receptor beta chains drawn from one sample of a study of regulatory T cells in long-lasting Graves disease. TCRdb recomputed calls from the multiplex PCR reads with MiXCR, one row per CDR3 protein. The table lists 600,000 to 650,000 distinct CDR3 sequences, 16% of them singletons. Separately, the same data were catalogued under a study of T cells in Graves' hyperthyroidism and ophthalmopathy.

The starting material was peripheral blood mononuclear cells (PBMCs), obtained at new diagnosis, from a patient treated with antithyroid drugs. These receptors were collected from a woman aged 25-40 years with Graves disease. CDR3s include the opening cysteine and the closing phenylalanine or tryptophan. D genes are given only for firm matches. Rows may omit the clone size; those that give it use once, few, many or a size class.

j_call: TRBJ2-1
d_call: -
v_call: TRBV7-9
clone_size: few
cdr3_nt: TGTGCCAGCAGTTCCGGGACACTTGAGCAGTTCTTC
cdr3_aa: CASSSGTLEQFF

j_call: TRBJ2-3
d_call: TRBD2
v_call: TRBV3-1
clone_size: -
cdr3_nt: TGTGCCAGCAGCACAGCGGGAGGTGGCGCAGATACGCAGTATTTT
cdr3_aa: CASSTAGGGADTQYF

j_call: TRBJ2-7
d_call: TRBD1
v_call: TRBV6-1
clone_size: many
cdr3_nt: TGTGCCAGCAAATGGACAGGCAAGTACTTC
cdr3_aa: CASKWTGKYF

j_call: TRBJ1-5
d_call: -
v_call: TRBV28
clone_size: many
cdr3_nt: TGTGCCAGCAGTCGCAGCCTACTCAATCAGCCCCAGCATTTT
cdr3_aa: CASSRSLLNQPQHF

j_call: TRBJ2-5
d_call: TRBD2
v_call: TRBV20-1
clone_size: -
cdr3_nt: TGCAGTGCTAGGACTAGCGGAGAGACCCAGTACTTC
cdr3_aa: CSARTSGETQYF

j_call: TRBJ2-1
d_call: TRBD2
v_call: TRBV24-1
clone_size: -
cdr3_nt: TGTGCCACCAGTGAGGTTGGCGGGACTAGCGGGAGATATGAGCAGTTCTTC
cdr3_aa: CATSEVGGTSGRYEQFF

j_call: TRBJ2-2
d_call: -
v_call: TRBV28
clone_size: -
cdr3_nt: TGTGCCAGCAGTCCTATGTTGAGAATCGGGGAGCTGTTTTTT
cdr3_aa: CASSPMLRIGELFF

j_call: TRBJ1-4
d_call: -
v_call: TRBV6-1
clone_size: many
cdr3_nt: TGTGCCAGCACTACGGCTGAAAAACTGTTTTTT
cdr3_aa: CASTTAEKLFF

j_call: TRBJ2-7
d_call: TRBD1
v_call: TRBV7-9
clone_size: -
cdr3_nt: TGTGCCAGCAGCCTGGAACAGGGGCCAACCTACGAGCAGTACTTC
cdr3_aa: CASSLEQGPTYEQYF

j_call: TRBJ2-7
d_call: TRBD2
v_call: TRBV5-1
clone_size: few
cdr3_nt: TGCGCCAGCAGCTTTGCCATCTCCACTAGCGGGACCTCCTACGAGCAGTACTTC
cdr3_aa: CASSFAISTSGTSYEQYF

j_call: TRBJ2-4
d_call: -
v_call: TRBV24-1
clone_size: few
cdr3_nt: TGTGCCACCAGTGATTCGGGGACAAGGGCCCAGTACTTC
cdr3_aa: CATSDSGTRAQYF

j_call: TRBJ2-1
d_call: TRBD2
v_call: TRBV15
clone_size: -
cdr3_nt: TGTGCCACCAGCACTAGCGGGGCAGACCCAAGGTCCTACAATGAGCAGTTCTTC
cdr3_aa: CATSTSGADPRSYNEQFF

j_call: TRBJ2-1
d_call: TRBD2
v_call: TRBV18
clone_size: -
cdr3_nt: TGTGCCAGCTCTCCGCGACTAGCGGGAGATGTGCAGTTCTTC
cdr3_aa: CASSPRLAGDVQFF

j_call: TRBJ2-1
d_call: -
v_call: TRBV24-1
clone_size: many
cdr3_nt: TGTGCCACCGGTTACGGTGTCAATGAGCAGTTCTTC
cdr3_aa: CATGYGVNEQFF

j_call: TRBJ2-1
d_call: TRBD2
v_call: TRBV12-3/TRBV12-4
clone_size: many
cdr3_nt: TGTGCCAGCAGTAACCGGGAGGTTGAGCAGTTCTTC
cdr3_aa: CASSNREVEQFF

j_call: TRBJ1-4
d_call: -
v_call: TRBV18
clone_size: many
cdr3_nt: TGTGCCAGCACTGCCGGGACACAGAATGAAAAACTGTTTTTT
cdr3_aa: CASTAGTQNEKLFF

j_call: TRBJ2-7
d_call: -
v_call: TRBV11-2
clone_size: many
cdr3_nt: TGTGCCACCAGCTTAGGGGACTACGAGCAGTACTTC
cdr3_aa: CATSLGDYEQYF

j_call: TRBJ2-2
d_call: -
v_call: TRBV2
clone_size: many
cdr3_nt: TGTGCCAGCAGCCTGGCGGCCACCGGGGAGCTGTTTTTT
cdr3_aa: CASSLAATGELFF

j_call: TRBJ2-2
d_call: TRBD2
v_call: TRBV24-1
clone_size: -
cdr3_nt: TGTGCCACGGGAGGGCCCACCGGGGAGCTGTTTTTT
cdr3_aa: CATGGPTGELFF

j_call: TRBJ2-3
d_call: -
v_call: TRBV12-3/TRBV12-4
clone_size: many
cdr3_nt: TGTGCCAGCAGTAAGGGACGGCCCACAGATACGCAGTATTTT
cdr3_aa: CASSKGRPTDTQYF

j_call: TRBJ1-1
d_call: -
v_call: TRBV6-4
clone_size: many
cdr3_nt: TGTGCCAGCAGTGAGCCGACAGGTCAGTTGGCTTTCTTT
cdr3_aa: CASSEPTGQLAFF

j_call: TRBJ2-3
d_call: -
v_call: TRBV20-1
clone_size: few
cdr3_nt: TGCAGTCCAGATACGCAGTATTTT
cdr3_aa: CSPDTQYF

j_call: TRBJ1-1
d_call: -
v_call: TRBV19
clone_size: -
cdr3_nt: TGTGCCAGTAGCTTAGGATGGGAGAACACTGAAGCTTTCTTT
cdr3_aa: CASSLGWENTEAFF

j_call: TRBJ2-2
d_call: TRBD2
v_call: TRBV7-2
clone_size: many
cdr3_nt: TGTGCCAGCAGCCGACGGACTAGCGGCACCGGGGAGCTGTTTTTT
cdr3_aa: CASSRRTSGTGELFF

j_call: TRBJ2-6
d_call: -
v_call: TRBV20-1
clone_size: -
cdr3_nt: TGCAGTCCGGAGACAGGTCCTGTCTCTGGGGCCAACGTCCGGACTTTC
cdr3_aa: CSPETGPVSGANVRTF

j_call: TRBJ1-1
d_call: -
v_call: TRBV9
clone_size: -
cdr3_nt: TGTGCCAGCAGCCCCGAGGGGGGGGGCGGGAACACTGAAGCTTTCTTT
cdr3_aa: CASSPEGGGGNTEAFF

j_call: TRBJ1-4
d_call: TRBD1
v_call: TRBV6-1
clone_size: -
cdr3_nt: TGTGCCAGCAGCTGGACAGGGGGCGCGGAAAAACTGTTTTTT
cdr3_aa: CASSWTGGAEKLFF

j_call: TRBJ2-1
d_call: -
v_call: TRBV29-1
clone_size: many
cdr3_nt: TGCAGCGTCGACCGGGATACCGAGCAGTTCTTC
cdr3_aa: CSVDRDTEQFF

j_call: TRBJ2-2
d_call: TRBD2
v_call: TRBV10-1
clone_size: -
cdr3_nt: TGCGCCAGCAGTGATAGGACTAGGCCCACCGGGGAGCTGTTTTTT
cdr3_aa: CASSDRTRPTGELFF

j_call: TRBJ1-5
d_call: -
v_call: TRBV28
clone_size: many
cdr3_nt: TGTGCCAGCAGTTTTTACCTGGCTAGCAATCAGCCCCAGCATTTT
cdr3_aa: CASSFYLASNQPQHF

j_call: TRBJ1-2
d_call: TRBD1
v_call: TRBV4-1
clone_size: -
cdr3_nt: TGCGCCAGCAGCCAAGATCGAGACAGGGTTGGCGGCTACACCTTC
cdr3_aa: CASSQDRDRVGGYTF

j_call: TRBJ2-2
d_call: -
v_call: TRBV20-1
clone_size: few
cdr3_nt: TGCAGTGCTAGAGGCCGGGGCGCTTCGAACACCGGGGAGCTGTTTTTT
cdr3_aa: CSARGRGASNTGELFF

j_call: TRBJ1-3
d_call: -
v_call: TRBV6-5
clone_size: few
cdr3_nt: TGTGCCAGCAGTTACTCCTCCCATACGGTTGGCTCTGGAAACACCATATATTTT
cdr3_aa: CASSYSSHTVGSGNTIYF

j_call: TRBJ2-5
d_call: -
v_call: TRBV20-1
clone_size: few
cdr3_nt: TGCAGTAGCTTATACAGGGTCCGAGAGACCCAGTACTTC
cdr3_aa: CSSLYRVRETQYF

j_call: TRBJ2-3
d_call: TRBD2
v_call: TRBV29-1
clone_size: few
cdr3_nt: TGCAGCGTGAACCTTCTAGCGGACCTCACAGATACGCAGTATTTT
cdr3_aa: CSVNLLADLTDTQYF

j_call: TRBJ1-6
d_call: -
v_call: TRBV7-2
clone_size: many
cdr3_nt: TGTGCCAGCAGCTCACAGGGATTGTCCTATAATTCACCCCTCCACTTT
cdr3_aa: CASSSQGLSYNSPLHF

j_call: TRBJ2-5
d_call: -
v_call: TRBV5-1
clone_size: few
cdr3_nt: TGCGCCAGCAGCTTGCAGGGTGAGGAGACCCAGTACTTC
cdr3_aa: CASSLQGEETQYF

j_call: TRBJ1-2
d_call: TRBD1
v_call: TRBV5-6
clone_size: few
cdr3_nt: TGTGCCAGCAGCTTAGGAGGGGGCGGCTATGGCTACACCTTC
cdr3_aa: CASSLGGGGYGYTF

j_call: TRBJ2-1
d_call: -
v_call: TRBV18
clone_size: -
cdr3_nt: TGTGCCAGCTCACCACCGGCGGGTGGGGAGCAGTTCTTC
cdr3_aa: CASSPPAGGEQFF